Shown below are 10 T cell receptor beta chains from a single sample sequenced in a study of T cell responses to AZD1222 COVID-19 vaccine. The method was immunoSEQ multiplex PCR; TCRdb's version includes in-frame clones alone and lacks a portion of them. This sample carries 130,000 or so clones, around 94% of them seen once, and the ten largest clones take 6.6%. Material: peripheral blood, obtained on day 0 of AZD1222 vaccination. Source of these receptors: an adult in good health.

This chain connects TRBV30 to TRBJ2-7; 9 nucleotides align to TRBD1. Germline assignment: CDR1 GTSNPN and CDR2 SVGIG (reference sequence). This CDR3 comprises 15 residues. V was clipped by 3 bases and J by 3 bases; unmatched bases: 9. The CDR3 spells CAWSPGQGGIYEQYF. CDR3 DNA sequence: TGTGCCTGGAGCCCGGGACAGGGCGGAATCTACGAGCAGTACTTC.

Ten or more counts support this clone. The chain uses TRBV19 and TRBJ1-4; the match to TRBD1 covers 8 bases. This CDR3 region has 16 residues. V gave up 4 bases and J gave up 4 bases; unmatched junction bases: 8. Germline assignment: CDR1 LNHDA and CDR2 SQIVND (reference sequence). The CDR3 loop is CASSTTGQGHNEKLFF. CDR3 in DNA: TGTGCCAGTAGTACCACCGGACAGGGCCATAATGAAAAACTGTTTTTT.

V and J are TRBV6-5 and TRBJ1-4; D unresolved. Germline V lookup: CDR1 MNHEY, CDR2 SVGAGI. Trimming took 6 bases from V and 5 from J, leaving 16 bases between them. The CDR3 loop spans 15 amino acids. The CDR3 coding sequence is TGTGCCAGCAGGGCCCTCCCAGCGACAAATGAAAAACTGTTTTTT. Translated: CASRALPATNEKLFF.

The chain is built from TRBV27 and TRBJ1-5; TRBD1 agrees at 11 bases. The junction had 11 bases not matched to a gene; V was cut back by 6 bases and J by 7 bases. The CDR3 has 16 amino acids. Germline-derived CDR1 and CDR2 are MNHEY and SMNVEV (reference sequence). CDR3 in amino acids: CASRRDGQGAGQPQHF. The DNA for the CDR3 is TGTGCCAGCAGAAGAGATGGACAGGGGGCAGGACAGCCCCAGCATTTT.

The chain uses TRBV7-6 and TRBJ2-3, with D unresolved. CDR3 length: 16 residues. Germline V CDR1 and CDR2: SGHVS, FNYEAQ. Trimming took off 5 bases at V and 0 bases at J, with 15 bases between the two ends. The CDR3 nucleotides are TGTGCCAGCAGCATGTCCAGCGACCTTAGCACAGATACGCAGTATTTT. Amino acid sequence: CASSMSSDLSTDTQYF.

Note on this clone: Other DNA sequences of this sample code for an identical CDR3. This chain links TRBV11-2 with TRBJ2-2; D gene ambiguous. Between the trimmed V and J ends, which lost 2 bases and 0 bases, there was a span of 1 base. This CDR3 region has 13 residues. The germline V gene has CDR1 SGHAT and CDR2 FQNNGV. The CDR3 sequence is CASSLTNTGELFF. For the CDR3, the DNA is TGTGCCAGCAGCTTAACGAACACCGGGGAGCTGTTTTTT. The complete variable domain, with remaining parts taken from reference TRBV11-2 and TRBJ2-2, reads EAGVAQSPRYKIIEKRQSVAFWCNPISGHATLYWYQQILGQGPKLLIQFQNNGVVDDSQLPKDRFSAERLKGVDSTLKIQPAKLEDSAVYLCASSLTNTGELFFGEGSRLTVL.

The chain couples TRBV29-1 to TRBJ1-2; D is unclear. CDR1 is SQVTM, CDR2 ANQGSEA, per germline. The ends were cut back, 0 bases at V and 1 base at J, with 15 bases in the middle. The CDR3 consists of 16 residues. The CDR3 loop is CSVEDTRKKVNYGYTF. The CDR3 DNA reads as TGCAGCGTTGAAGATACCAGGAAGAAGGTTAACTATGGCTACACCTTC.

The chain combines TRBV7-8 with TRBJ2-5; the match to TRBD2 covers 7 bases. This CDR3 is built from 17 residues. With 6 bases clipped from V and 4 bases from J, the junction kept 17 bases outside the gene matches. Germline CDR1 SGHVS, CDR2 FQNEAQ. The CDR3 sequence: CASRRLYRTSLGETQYF. The CDR3 DNA reads as TGTGCCAGCAGACGCCTGTATCGGACTAGTTTAGGAGAGACCCAGTACTTC.

This clone came up once. This sequence joins TRBV2 and TRBJ2-2; no clear D. Germline-derived CDR1 and CDR2 are SNHLY and FYNNEI. V was trimmed by 6 bases and J by 0 bases, leaving 11 bases between them. The CDR3 spans 15 residues. The CDR3 bases are TGTGCCAGCAGGGTGACATCCGCGAACACCGGGGAGCTGTTTTTT. It specifies CASRVTSANTGELFF.

This sequence joins TRBV19 and TRBJ2-1; D is perhaps TRBD1 (6 bases). The CDR3 spans 13 residues. The V end lost 1 base, the J end lost 7 bases, and 8 bases lay between the germline ends. From germline, CDR1 is LNHDA and CDR2 SQIVND (reference sequence). In DNA form, the CDR3 reads TGTGCCAGTAGTATAGGGGGGCAGAATGAGCAGTTCTTC. Translated: CASSIGGQNEQFF.